This is a list of T cell receptor beta chains from one sample in a study of vaccination effects on CD4 cells after COVID-19. Method: immunoSEQ multiplex PCR; TCRdb's copy keeps in-frame clones and lacks some. The sample lists approximately 20,000 clones; 60% to 80% were seen once. Their cognate antigens are unknown. The source was CD4+ T cells from PBMCs cultured with SARS-CoV-2 spike peptides, collected before COVID-19 vaccination. All receptors derive from a human donor who had a prior SARS-CoV-2 infection. Each CDR3 is given with its conserved first and last residue. A D gene is named only where the DNA matches it firmly. Clone size is stated in some rows and not others, as once, few, many or a class when expanded.

clone size,D gene,J gene,CDR3 length,V gene,CDR3 DNA,CDR3 protein
-,TRBD1,TRBJ1-4,16,TRBV10-3,TGTGCCATCAGTGAGTCAGGGACAGGGGGAAGTGAAAAACTGTTTTTT,CAISESGTGGSEKLFF
-,-,TRBJ2-4,16,TRBV7-9,TGTGCCAGCAGCTTAGCGCAGATGGGAGACGTTGGCATTCAGTACTTC,CASSLAQMGDVGIQYF
-,-,TRBJ2-3,17,TRBV16,TGTGCCAGCAGCCTACGAACGCTAGGCCCTAGCACAGATACGCAGTATTTT,CASSLRTLGPSTDTQYF
-,-,TRBJ2-3,11,TRBV7-2,TGTGCCAGCAGCTTCATAGATACGCAGTATTTT,CASSFIDTQYF
-,-,TRBJ2-7,13,TRBV7-2,TGTGCCAGCCGTATATCCCCACTATACGAGCAGTACTTC,CASRISPLYEQYF
-,-,TRBJ2-3,13,TRBV29-1,TGCAGCGCGGATCACGGCGGAACAGATACGCAGTATTTT,CSADHGGTDTQYF
-,TRBD2,TRBJ2-7,14,TRBV5-1,TGCGCCAGCAGCAAAAAAACGGGGGAGGGCGAGCAGTACTTC,CASSKKTGEGEQYF
-,TRBD2,TRBJ2-1,18,TRBV7-8,TGTGCCAGCAGCTTAGTAATCCTGACTAGCGGGAGCGTCTATGAGCAGTTCTTC,CASSLVILTSGSVYEQFF
-,-,TRBJ2-4,13,TRBV5-1,TGCGCCAGCAGCTTAGGGCAGGGGGGCATTCAGTACTTC,CASSLGQGGIQYF
-,TRBD1,TRBJ1-3,16,TRBV5-1,TGCGCCAGCAGCGGATCCGCAGGGGGAACTGGAAACACCATATATTTT,CASSGSAGGTGNTIYF
-,-,TRBJ2-1,15,TRBV18,TGTGCCAGCTCCGCTCCTGGGTCCTCCTACAATGAGCAGTTCTTC,CASSAPGSSYNEQFF
-,-,TRBJ1-6,16,TRBV12-2,TGTGCAAGTCGCTTAGAACCCGCCCCCTATAATTCACCCCTCCACTTT,CASRLEPAPYNSPLHF
-,TRBD1,TRBJ2-2,16,TRBV5-1,TGCGCCAGCACCCGAGACAGGGATGGTTACACCGGGGAGCTGTTTTTT,CASTRDRDGYTGELFF
-,-,TRBJ1-3,14,TRBV4-3,TGCGCCAGCAGCCGAGCAAGTTCTGGAAACACCATATATTTT,CASSRASSGNTIYF
-,TRBD2,TRBJ2-3,15,TRBV7-2,TGTGCCAGCAGCTTAGCTAGCGGGGGCACAGATACGCAGTATTTT,CASSLASGGTDTQYF
-,-,TRBJ1-6,14,TRBV5-4,TGTGCCAGCAGCTTGCCCAATAGGAATTCACCCCTCCACTTT,CASSLPNRNSPLHF
once,TRBD1,TRBJ2-1,17,TRBV18,TGTGCCAGCTCACCTGCTGGGACAGCCGTTCTGTACAATGAGCAGTTCTTC,CASSPAGTAVLYNEQFF
-,TRBD1,TRBJ1-4,15,TRBV30,TGTGCCTGGAGTGCTGACAGGGTTTCTAATGAAAAACTGTTTTTT,CAWSADRVSNEKLFF
-,-,TRBJ1-6,14,TRBV30,TGTGCCTGGATACCCGCAGGGGTTATTTCACCCCTCCACTTT,CAWIPAGVISPLHF
-,TRBD2,TRBJ2-5,17,TRBV5-1,TGCGCCAGCAGCTTGGGATTTGTCGGGGGGGCCACCGAGACCCAGTACTTC,CASSLGFVGGATETQYF
-,-,TRBJ2-3,14,TRBV19,TGTGCCAGTAGTAAAAGAGGGGGGACAGATACGCAGTATTTT,CASSKRGGTDTQYF
few,TRBD1,TRBJ1-2,15,TRBV13,TGTGCCAGCAGCTTACGAAGGACAGGGGGCTATGGCTACACCTTC,CASSLRRTGGYGYTF
-,-,TRBJ2-7,14,TRBV11-3,TGTGCCAGCAGCCACATTGGGGGGCCCTACGAGCAGTACTTC,CASSHIGGPYEQYF
-,-,TRBJ2-1,15,TRBV5-1,TGCGCCAGCACCAACCATCAGGCATTAAACAATGAGCAGTTCTTC,CASTNHQALNNEQFF
-,TRBD1,TRBJ2-5,14,TRBV18,TGTGCCAGCTCCCCCCCGGGACAGCAAGAGACCCAGTACTTC,CASSPPGQQETQYF
-,-,TRBJ1-6,13,TRBV9,TGTGCCAGCAGAGGCCGGGGAGATTCACCCCTCCACTTT,CASRGRGDSPLHF
few,TRBD1,TRBJ1-2,15,TRBV5-1,TGCGCCAGCAGCTTGGCAGGGGGCGCCCCATATGGCTACACCTTC,CASSLAGGAPYGYTF
-,TRBD2,TRBJ2-7,14,TRBV3-1/TRBV3-2,TGTGCCAGCAGCTATAGCGGGGGCCACTACGAGCAGTACTTC,CASSYSGGHYEQYF
few,TRBD1,TRBJ2-4,14,TRBV2,TGTGCCAGCAGGGACAGGTCCGCCAAAAACATTCAGTACTTC,CASRDRSAKNIQYF
once,TRBD2,TRBJ2-5,16,TRBV5-1,TGCGCCAGCAGCCCGGGGACTAGCGGGTCCGGAGAGACCCAGTACTTC,CASSPGTSGSGETQYF
-,-,TRBJ2-2,12,TRBV7-8,TGTGCCAGCAGCCAAAGCACCGGGGAGCTGTTTTTT,CASSQSTGELFF
-,-,TRBJ2-7,18,TRBV7-2,TGTGCCAGCAGCTTATTGATTACGAGCTCCGGTGCAGGAGACGAGCAGTACTTC,CASSLLITSSGAGDEQYF
-,-,TRBJ2-3,15,TRBV7-3,TGTGCCAGCACTCTCTCCGGGGGGCCCACAGATACGCAGTATTTT,CASTLSGGPTDTQYF
-,TRBD1,TRBJ1-2,16,TRBV6-5,TGTGCCAGCAGTTACGGGCAGACAGGGTACCACTATGGCTACACCTTC,CASSYGQTGYHYGYTF
-,TRBD1,TRBJ1-2,12,TRBV19,TGTGCCAGTAGTTCGGACAGGCCACCCTACACCTTC,CASSSDRPPYTF
few,-,TRBJ1-2,13,TRBV5-6,TGTGCCAGCAATAGGGACGAAAACTATGGCTACACCTTC,CASNRDENYGYTF
-,TRBD1,TRBJ2-5,16,TRBV30,TGTGCCTGGAGTGGGAAGGGGGCTCGGTGGCGGGAGACCCAGTACTTC,CAWSGKGARWRETQYF
-,TRBD1,TRBJ2-3,13,TRBV6-5,TGTGCCGTCGAGGGACAGCTTACAGATACGCAGTATTTT,CAVEGQLTDTQYF
-,-,TRBJ2-5,13,TRBV5-6,TGTGCCAGCAGCTTACAGGGTATCGAGACCCAGTACTTC,CASSLQGIETQYF
-,-,TRBJ1-5,14,TRBV15,TGTGCCACCAGCAGTAGACAGATCGGTCAGCCCCAGCATTTT,CATSSRQIGQPQHF
-,-,TRBJ2-2,14,TRBV3-1/TRBV3-2,TGTGCCAGCAGCCGCCGGCACGGGACCGGGGAGCTGTTTTTT,CASSRRHGTGELFF
few,-,TRBJ2-3,14,TRBV24-1,TGTGCCACCAGAAAGGAGGACTACACAGATACGCAGTATTTT,CATRKEDYTDTQYF
-,TRBD1,TRBJ1-6,16,TRBV2,TGTGCCAGCAGTGGAGGGACAGGGGGCGGTTATTCACCCCTCCACTTT,CASSGGTGGGYSPLHF
-,-,TRBJ2-1,18,TRBV24-1,TGTGCCACCAGTGATCCTTCCGTAGCGGAAAGCTCCTACAATGAGCAGTTCTTC,CATSDPSVAESSYNEQFF
-,TRBD1,TRBJ2-4,15,TRBV2,TGTGCCAGCAGCCAGACAGGGGGGGGTTCGGACATTCAGTACTTC,CASSQTGGGSDIQYF
-,-,TRBJ2-7,11,TRBV30,TGTGCCTGGAGTGAAATAACCGAGCAGTACTTC,CAWSEITEQYF
-,TRBD2,TRBJ2-5,17,TRBV30,TGTGCCTGGAGCTTTAAATGGGGGACTAGCGGGATGGAGACCCAGTACTTC,CAWSFKWGTSGMETQYF
-,-,TRBJ1-1,13,TRBV9,TGTGCCAGCAGCGTTCAGGGAGGCACTGAAGCTTTCTTT,CASSVQGGTEAFF
-,TRBD2,TRBJ2-1,15,TRBV5-8,TGTGCCAGCAGCTTGCCGGGGGGGACTAGTGATGAGCAGTTCTTC,CASSLPGGTSDEQFF
-,-,TRBJ2-7,12,TRBV10-3,TGTGCCATCAGTGCTACAAGCTACGAGCAGTACTTC,CAISATSYEQYF
-,-,TRBJ2-1,15,TRBV7-2,TGTGCCAGCAGCTTAGCGGCGGGGTCCTACAATGAGCAGTTCTTC,CASSLAAGSYNEQFF
-,-,TRBJ1-2,14,TRBV6-1,TGTGCCAGCAGTGAAGTAAACGGGTGGGGTGGCTACACCTTC,CASSEVNGWGGYTF
-,-,TRBJ1-2,15,TRBV4-1,TGCGCCAGCAGCACCCGCAGTACCTCGCAATGGAGCTACACCTTC,CASSTRSTSQWSYTF
-,-,TRBJ2-7,15,TRBV7-9,TGTGCCAGCAGCCGAGGGGGGACTCCACCCTACGAGCAGTACTTC,CASSRGGTPPYEQYF
-,-,TRBJ2-1,15,TRBV9,TGTGCCAGCAGCCTGTTAGCGTATTCCTACAATGAGCAGTTCTTC,CASSLLAYSYNEQFF
-,TRBD2,TRBJ2-5,17,TRBV12-5,TGTGCTAGTGGTTTGCGACTAGCGGGAGGGCCCGGGGAGACCCAGTACTTC,CASGLRLAGGPGETQYF
-,-,TRBJ2-2,17,TRBV7-8,TGTGCCAGCAGCTTATTGGTAGTCCAAACGAACACCGGGGAGCTGTTTTTT,CASSLLVVQTNTGELFF